What follows are 7 T cell receptor beta chains derived from one specimen sequenced in a study of T cell responses to AZD1222 COVID-19 vaccine. Sequenced by immunoSEQ multiplex PCR; TCRdb stores in-frame clones only, minus some. The repertoire holds just over 150,000 clones, with less than 90% as singletons. The source was peripheral blood, collected after recovery from COVID-19. The receptors originated from an adult who had recovered from COVID-19.

Regarding this clone: Other DNA sequences in this specimen translate into the identical CDR3. The genes are TRBV19 and TRBJ1-1; weak D call: TRBD1 (5 bases). CDR3 length: 15 residues. Germline values: CDR1 LNHDA, CDR2 SQIVND (reference sequence). Trimming removed 1 base at V and 0 bases at J, with 9 bases between. The CDR3 spells CASSIAGTVNTEAFF. The CDR3 region has the DNA TGTGCCAGTAGTATAGCCGGGACGGTGAACACTGAAGCTTTCTTT.

The rearrangement uses TRBV19 and TRBJ2-5, with D tentatively TRBD1 (5 bases). V lost 2 bases to trimming and J lost 5 bases, with 15 bases between them. This CDR3 spans 15 amino acids. In germline, CDR1 is LNHDA, CDR2 SQIVND (reference sequence). This CDR3 is CASSIRNRPEETQYF. The DNA of the CDR3 is TGTGCCAGTAGTATACGCAACAGGCCAGAGGAGACCCAGTACTTC.

This clone has just a few counts. The genes are TRBV19 and TRBJ1-4; D uncertain. Looked up from germline, CDR1 is LNHDA and CDR2 is SQIVND (reference sequence). The CDR3 is 15 residues long. V lost 3 bases and J lost 0, with 8 bases in between. CDR3 sequence (DNA): TGTGCCAGTAGTATTGGGCAGACAACTAATGAAAAACTGTTTTTT. It codes for CASSIGQTTNEKLFF.

The rearrangement links TRBV5-6 to TRBJ1-4, with a possible D match to TRBD1 (6 bases). Per the germline V gene, CDR1 is SGHDT and CDR2 is YYEEEE. This CDR3 is built from 15 residues. Trimming took off 2 bases at V and 3 bases at J, with 11 bases between the two ends. DNA for the CDR3: TGTGCCAGCAGCTTAAGGGGGAGGGCTAATGAAAAACTGTTTTTT. Its protein is CASSLRGRANEKLFF.

The rearrangement joins TRBV7-3 to TRBJ1-1; no clear D. Between the trimmed V and J ends, which lost 1 base and 6 bases, there was a span of 9 bases. This CDR3 has 13 amino acids. The germline CDR1 and CDR2 sequences are SGHTA and FQGTGA. Written as DNA, the CDR3 is TGTGCCAGCAGCTTAAAGGGCGTTGCTGAAGCTTTCTTT. Residues: CASSLKGVAEAFF.

The chain links TRBV2 to TRBJ2-7; 8 bases line up with TRBD1. Per germline, CDR1 SNHLY and CDR2 FYNNEI. The CDR3 is made up of 14 amino acids. J was trimmed by 0 bases and V by 6 bases; bases with no gene match: 4. The CDR3 nucleotides are TGTGCCAGCAGGGCGGACAGGGTCTCCTACGAGCAGTACTTC. Translation gives CASRADRVSYEQYF.

The chain joins TRBV4-2 to TRBJ1-3, with D unresolved. Looked up from germline, CDR1 is LGHNA and CDR2 is YNFKEQ. Trimming took off 0 bases at V and 7 bases at J, with 16 bases between the two ends. The CDR3 extends over 16 amino acids. The CDR3 loop is CASSQDDRSIGNTIYF. For the CDR3, the DNA is TGTGCCAGCAGCCAAGATGATAGAAGCATAGGGAACACCATATATTTT.